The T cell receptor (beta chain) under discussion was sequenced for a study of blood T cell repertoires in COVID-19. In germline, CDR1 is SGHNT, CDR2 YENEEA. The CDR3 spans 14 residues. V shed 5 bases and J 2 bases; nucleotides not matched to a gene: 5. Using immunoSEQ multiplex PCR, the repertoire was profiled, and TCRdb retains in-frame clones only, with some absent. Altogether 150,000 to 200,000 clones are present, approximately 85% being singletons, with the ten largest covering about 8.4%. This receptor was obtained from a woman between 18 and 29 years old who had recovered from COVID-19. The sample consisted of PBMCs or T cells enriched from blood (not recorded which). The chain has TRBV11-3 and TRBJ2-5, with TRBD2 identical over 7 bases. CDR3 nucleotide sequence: TGTGCCAGCAGCCCAGGGAGGGGACAAGAGACCCAGTACTTC. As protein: CASSPGRGQETQYF.